The T cell receptor beta chain described here comes from a study of T cells after yellow fever vaccination. Whole-study results and caveats: Booster sampling recovered most clones from primary vaccination (under 97% CD4, roughly 88% CD8).

Using its own MiXCR run on the 5' RACE reads, TCRdb lists one record per CDR3 protein. Of about 210,000 distinct CDR3 sequences listed, 2.5% to 3.5% are singletons. V shed 5 bases and J shed 6 bases, with 14 bases lying between them. Germline loops: CDR1 SGHTA, CDR2 FQGNSA. There are 14 residues in the CDR3. With respect to this clonotype: Its antigen is unidentified.

The sample here was CD4+ T cells sorted from PBMCs, taken 10 days after the yellow fever booster vaccination. This chain uses TRBV7-2 with TRBJ1-5; tentative D call: TRBD1 (6 bases). The sequence was obtained from a man aged 18 to 30 who received the YFV17D yellow fever vaccine. The CDR3 sequence is CASSVNRVGQPQHF. CDR3 in DNA: TGTGCCAGCAGCGTTAACAGGGTTGGTCAGCCCCAGCATTTT.